This T cell receptor (beta chain) was obtained from a study of molecular identifiers for immune sequencing clone quantification (dated by TCRdb to 2017 to 2018). Turning to the overall study: For a replicate experiment, the RNA from either approximately 20,000 or 98,000 naive CD8 T cells was divided into five aliquots, and four of those aliquots went on to sequencing. This methods study benchmarked molecular-identifier clustering-based TCR repertoire sequencing (MIDCIRS) and TCR RNA copy counting, using CD8 T cells to do so.

The paper as a whole reports these results and caveats: Highly expanded clone sizes could be underestimated if identical TCR molecules share a barcode. In CMV-specific effector cells, clones with more than 20 RNA copies contained over 97% of molecules, whereas in naive cells such clones contained under 1% of molecules. Modeling gave around 3 recovered TCR RNA copies per cell versus roughly 10 by digital PCR, implying around 33% capture efficiency. Without barcode sub-clustering, chimeric consensus sequences inflated TCR diversity; chimeras reached as high as 47%. The naive libraries included spiked-in Jurkat TCR RNA (10 copies' worth), and this Jurkat TCR RNA is not part of the donor repertoire. Spiked-in Jurkat TCR RNA equal to a single cell's worth was reported to be detectable even within 1,100,000 naive CD8 T cells.

As to this clonotype: What antigen it recognizes has not been identified. Qualities for individual bases were not recorded, and no much larger clone is one base off.

Libraries of naive CD8 T cells were built from anywhere between about 18,000 and 1,000,000 sorted cells, with 10%, 30% or 50% of the purified RNA used. On a BD FACSAria II, naive CD8 T cells were FACS-sorted as CD8+CD4-CCR7+CD45RA+ and collected into RLT Plus buffer. Around 11 TCR copies' worth of Jurkat RNA were spiked into roughly 19,000-1,000,000 naive CD8 T cell samples to test detection sensitivity. CD8 T cells were enriched using RosetteSep CD8+ T Cell Enrichment Cocktail and Ficoll-Paque, and the enriched cells then underwent ACK red cell lysis. Library method: PCR. Sequencer: NextSeq 500. Bulk TCR libraries were generated as previously described, with the TCR primers listed in Table S5 used. Purification of total RNA was performed with the Qiagen AllPrep DNA/RNA kit. Before any analysis, reads coming from multiple sequencing runs of the same library were combined into one pool. Per the authors' processing: Reads were retained only if the reads had an exact TCR constant sequence, and the retained reads were trimmed to 150 nt and grouped according to their 12-nt molecular barcodes. Reads in each barcode group were sub-clustered using a 15% Levenshtein threshold, and a quality-weighted consensus sequence was built for each RNA molecule. Non-functional sequences were removed, as were lower-count sequences one edit away from another. On the basis of fitting two negative binomial distributions, barcode sub-clusters with fewer than 20% of the maximum read count were discarded. TCRdb reprocessed the public reads (quality trimming at Q25 with fastp, clone calling with MiXCR) and kept in-frame beta chains. All rows with the same CDR3 protein become a single entry with the most common DNA and genes. In this record, the V and J calls reflect TCRdb's handling and not the investigators' own analysis. The sample table holds some 100,000 distinct CDR3 sequences, of which 36% were seen once. The leading ten clones occupy 4% to 5% of the sample.

The specimen sequenced was naive CD8+ T cells from blood, with Jurkat cell RNA spiked in. In light of the paper, this sample's cell subset or site label describes: FACS-sorted CD8+CD4-CCR7+CD45RA+ naive T cells. This TCR was sampled from a human donor in good health. Some libraries in this study had Jurkat cell RNA spiked in.

The CDR3 amino acid sequence is: CAGWSGEGTDTQYF. The sequence in DNA is TGTGCCGGCTGGTCCGGGGAGGGCACAGATACGCAGTATTTT. The chain is assembled from TRBV25-1 and TRBJ2-3; the D segment could be TRBD2, given 6 matching bases. The CDR3, from cysteine to phenylalanine, totals 14 residues. Kept here is only the CDR3 DNA, which spans 42 bases and is read in frame from base 1. The junction shows trimming of 11 bases on V and 1 base on J, plus 16 bases between the germline ends. CDR1 and CDR2 were assigned from the germline V gene as MGHDK and SYGVNS.